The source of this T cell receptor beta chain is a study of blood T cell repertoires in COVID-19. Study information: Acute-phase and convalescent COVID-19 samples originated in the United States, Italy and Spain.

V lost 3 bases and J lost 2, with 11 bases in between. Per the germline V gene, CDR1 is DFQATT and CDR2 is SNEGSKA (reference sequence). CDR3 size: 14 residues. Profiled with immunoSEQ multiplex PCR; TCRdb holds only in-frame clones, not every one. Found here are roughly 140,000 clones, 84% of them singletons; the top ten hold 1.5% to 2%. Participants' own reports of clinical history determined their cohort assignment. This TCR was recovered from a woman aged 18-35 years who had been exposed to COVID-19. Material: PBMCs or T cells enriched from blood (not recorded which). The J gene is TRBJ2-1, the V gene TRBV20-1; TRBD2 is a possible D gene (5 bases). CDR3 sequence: CSASNRGPYNEQFF. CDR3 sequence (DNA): TGCAGTGCTAGTAATCGGGGTCCCTACAATGAGCAGTTCTTC.